The following is a T cell receptor beta chain sequence with its context. What it binds is not known. This CDR3 spans 16 amino acids. Germline V gene lookup returns CDR1 DFQATT and CDR2 SNEGSKA (reference sequence). This sample was included in a study of CXCR3-negative and CXCR3-positive naive CD8 T cells. Turning to the study itself: Roughly 1.5 +/- 0.3 million TRB reads came from each library, giving around 140 million in total. Study-level results: CXCR3-positive naive cells carried more hydrophobic TRB CDR3s than CXCR3-negative naive cells did. Diversity ran similarly high across both naive subsets but far lower in memory CD8+ cells. Similar levels of surface CD5 were seen between naive subsets; TCR strength was inferred from TRB CDR3 properties. Fresh PBMCs went into most assays, and CXCR3 expression partly declined after cryopreservation.

UMI-labeled 5' RACE yielded the TRB cDNA libraries. TCRdb re-called the 5' RACE reads and catalogs CDR3 proteins one per entry, DNA excluded. The sample data list approximately 140,000 distinct CDR3 sequences. This sequence originates from a human donor in good health. Some clones in this sample may be carry-over from other donors' samples. Sequences were obtained from naive CXCR3+ CD8+ T cells from blood. The subset is: CD45RO-CCR7+CD27+CD95- naive CD8+ T cells expressing CXCR3 (TNR3+). The rearrangement links TRBV20-1 to TRBJ2-3; TCRdb's assignment of TRBD2 cannot be checked, as there is no DNA. CDR3 sequence: CSASGSWTSGTDTQYF.